This TCR beta chain was recorded in a study of cytomegalovirus exposure and HLA in healthy donors. Unmatched junction bases numbered 9, after V lost 5 bases and J lost 6 bases. In germline, CDR1 is SGHNT, CDR2 YYREEE (reference sequence). The CDR3 runs to 16 residues. In the PCR, 60 Vbeta and 13 Jbeta primers were used. The protocol was immunoSEQ multiplex PCR, while the TCRdb copy is restricted to in-frame clones and leaves out a portion. This sample carries roughly 92,000 clones, about 80% of them seen once, and the ten largest clones take around 23%. The sequenced material came from PBMCs. This clonotype originated in a woman between 45 and 60 years old in good health and CMV-seropositive. The chain joins TRBV5-4 to TRBJ1-6; 9 positions agree with TRBD1. The CDR3 DNA follows: TGTGCCAGCAGGTCGGGACAGGGAGCAAGTAATTCACCCCTCCACTTT. Amino acid sequence: CASRSGQGASNSPLHF.